This TCR beta chain derives from a study of T-cell reconstitution after alpha-beta-depleted transplantation in children. This clonotype was observed a handful of times. The antigen is undetermined. Molecular barcoding with unique molecular identifiers was used for the TCRbeta library. Via MiXCR, TCRdb re-called the PCR reads, giving one row per CDR3 protein. The table lists approximately 520,000 distinct CDR3 sequences, roughly an eighth of them singletons, with approximately 15% in the top ten. Study-level findings and limits: For some patients, TCRbeta diversity was high at day 60 because of recipient T cells and thymic progenitors that survived.

The length of the CDR3 is 14 residues. Germline loops: CDR1 SGDLS, CDR2 YYNGEE. Trimming cost V 4 bases and J 10 bases; bases outside gene matches: 7. The TCR was taken from a female patient aged 2-10 years who had a stem cell transplant for aplastic anemia, so the T cells may come from the graft donor. The chain joins TRBV9 to TRBJ2-1; 11 bases are shared with TRBD2. The sequences come from PBMCs, mostly from graft donor cells, collected 180 days after TCRalphabeta/CD19-depleted stem cell transplant. The CDR3 region is CASSLGLAAGEQFF. The CDR3 DNA is TGTGCCAGCAGCCTGGGACTAGCGGCAGGGGAGCAGTTCTTC.